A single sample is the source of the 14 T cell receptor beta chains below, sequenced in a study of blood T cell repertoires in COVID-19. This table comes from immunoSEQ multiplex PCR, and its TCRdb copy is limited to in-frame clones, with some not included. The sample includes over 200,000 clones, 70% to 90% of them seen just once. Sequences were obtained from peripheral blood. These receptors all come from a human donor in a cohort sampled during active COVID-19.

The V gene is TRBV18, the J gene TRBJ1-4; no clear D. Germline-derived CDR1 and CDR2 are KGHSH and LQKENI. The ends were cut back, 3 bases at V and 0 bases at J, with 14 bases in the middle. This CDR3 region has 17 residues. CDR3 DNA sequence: TGTGCCAGCTCACCCTATTTGGGGAGGGCAACTAATGAAAAACTGTTTTTT. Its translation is CASSPYLGRATNEKLFF.

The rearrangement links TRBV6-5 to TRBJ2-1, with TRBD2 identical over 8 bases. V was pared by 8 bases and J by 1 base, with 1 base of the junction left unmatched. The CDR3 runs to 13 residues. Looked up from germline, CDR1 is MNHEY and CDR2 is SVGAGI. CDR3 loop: CASRGGSYNEQFF. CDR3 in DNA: TGTGCCAGCCGGGGGGGGTCCTACAATGAGCAGTTCTTC.

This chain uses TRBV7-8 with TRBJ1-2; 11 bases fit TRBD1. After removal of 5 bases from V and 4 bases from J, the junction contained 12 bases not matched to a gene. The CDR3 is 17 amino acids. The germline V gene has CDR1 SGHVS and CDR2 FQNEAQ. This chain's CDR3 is CASSQTTTGTGGYGYTF. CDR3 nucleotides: TGTGCCAGCAGCCAGACGACGACCGGGACAGGGGGCTATGGCTACACCTTC.

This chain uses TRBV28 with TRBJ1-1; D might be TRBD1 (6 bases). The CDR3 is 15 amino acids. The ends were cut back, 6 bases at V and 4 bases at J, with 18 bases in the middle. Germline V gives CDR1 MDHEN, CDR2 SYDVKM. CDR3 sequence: CASRDPRGRITEAFF. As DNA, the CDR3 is TGTGCCAGCAGGGACCCGCGGGGGCGCATCACTGAAGCTTTCTTT.

This CDR3 reads CASSGWGALINNYGYTF. CDR3 DNA sequence: TGTGCCAGCAGCGGATGGGGAGCCTTGATAAATAACTATGGCTACACCTTC. The chain uses TRBV9 and TRBJ1-2; D is unclear. CDR1 and CDR2 (germline): SGDLS, YYNGEE. V shed 3 bases and J shed 1 base, with 19 bases lying between them. This CDR3 contains 17 residues.

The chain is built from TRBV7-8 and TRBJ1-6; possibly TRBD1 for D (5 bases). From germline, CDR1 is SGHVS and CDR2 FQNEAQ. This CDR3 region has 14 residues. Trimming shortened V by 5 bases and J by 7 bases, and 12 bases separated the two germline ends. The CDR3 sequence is CASSGRVGNSPLHF. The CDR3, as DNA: TGTGCCAGCAGCGGCAGGGTGGGGAATTCACCCCTCCACTTT.

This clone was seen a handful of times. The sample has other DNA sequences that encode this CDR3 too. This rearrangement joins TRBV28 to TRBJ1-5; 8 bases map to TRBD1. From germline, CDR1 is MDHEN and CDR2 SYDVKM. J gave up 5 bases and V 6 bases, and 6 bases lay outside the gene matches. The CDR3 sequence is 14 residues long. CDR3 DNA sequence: TGTGCCAGCAGCTCCGGACAGGGCTATCAGCCCCAGCATTTT. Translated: CASSSGQGYQPQHF.

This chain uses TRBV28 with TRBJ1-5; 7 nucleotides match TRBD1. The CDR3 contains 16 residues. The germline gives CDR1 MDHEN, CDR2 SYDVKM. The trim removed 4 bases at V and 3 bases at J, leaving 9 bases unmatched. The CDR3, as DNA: TGTGCCAGCAGTTCGCCACCGGGACAGCCCAATCAGCCCCAGCATTTT. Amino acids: CASSSPPGQPNQPQHF.

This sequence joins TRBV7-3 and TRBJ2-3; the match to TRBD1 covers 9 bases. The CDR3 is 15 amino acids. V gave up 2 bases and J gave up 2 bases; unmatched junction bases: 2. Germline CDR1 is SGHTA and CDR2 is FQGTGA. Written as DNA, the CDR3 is TGTGCCAGCAGCTTAGGGGACAGGGACACAGATACGCAGTATTTT. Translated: CASSLGDRDTDTQYF.

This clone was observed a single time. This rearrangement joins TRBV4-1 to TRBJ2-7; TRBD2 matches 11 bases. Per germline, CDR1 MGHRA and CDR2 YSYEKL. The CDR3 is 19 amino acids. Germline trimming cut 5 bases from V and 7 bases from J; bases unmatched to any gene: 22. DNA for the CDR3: TGCGCCAGCAGCTTAAAGATCACCCATATAGCGGGAGGGCCAGGGGAGCAGTACTTC. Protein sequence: CASSLKITHIAGGPGEQYF.

The CDR3: CASSELTGFEAFF. CDR3 coding DNA: TGTGCCAGCAGTGAATTGACAGGGTTTGAAGCTTTCTTT. The chain carries TRBV2 and TRBJ1-1, with 7 bases aligning to TRBD1. Losses at the gene ends were 2 bases for V and 7 bases for J; bases not matched to a gene: 4. The CDR3 consists of 13 residues. Germline loops: CDR1 SNHLY, CDR2 FYNNEI. The full variable domain, rest sourced from reference TRBV2 and TRBJ1-1, is EPEVTQTPSHQVTQMGQEVILRCVPISNHLYFYWYRQILGQKVEFLVSFYNNEISEKSEIFDDQFSVERPDGSNFTLKIRSTKLEDSAMYFCASSELTGFEAFFGQGTRLTVV.

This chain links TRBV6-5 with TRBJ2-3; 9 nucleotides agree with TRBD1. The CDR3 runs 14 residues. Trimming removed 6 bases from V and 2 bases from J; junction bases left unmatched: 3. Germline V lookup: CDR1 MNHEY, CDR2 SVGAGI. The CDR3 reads CASRRTGVTDTQYF. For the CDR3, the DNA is TGTGCCAGCAGAAGGACAGGGGTCACAGATACGCAGTATTTT.

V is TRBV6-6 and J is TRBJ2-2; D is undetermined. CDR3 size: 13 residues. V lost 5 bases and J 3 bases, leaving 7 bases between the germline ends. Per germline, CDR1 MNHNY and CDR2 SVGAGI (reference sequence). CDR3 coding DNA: TGTGCCAGCAGTCAACAATACACCGGGGAGCTGTTTTTT. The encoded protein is CASSQQYTGELFF.

The CDR3 nucleotides read TGCAGTGCCAGTCCGTTGGGAGGGCCGCGCGAGCAGTACTTC. This sequence encodes CSASPLGGPREQYF. This chain uses TRBV20-1 with TRBJ2-7; 7 bases match TRBD2. Germline V gives CDR1 DFQATT, CDR2 SNEGSKA (reference sequence). V gave up 6 bases and J gave up 6 bases; unmatched junction bases: 14. CDR3 size: 14 residues.